The source of this T cell receptor (beta chain) is a study of blood T cell repertoires in COVID-19. Study background: The origin of the acute and convalescent COVID-19 samples was the United States, Italy and Spain. PBMCs, B-cell-depleted T cells, or T cells provided the cDNA or gDNA that made up the material.

The germline V gene has CDR1 LGHDT and CDR2 YNNKEL (reference sequence). The CDR3 loop spans 15 amino acids. The junction had 8 bases not matched to a gene; V was cut back by 6 bases and J by 4 bases. Clones were sequenced by immunoSEQ multiplex PCR, and TCRdb holds only the in-frame ones, with some missing. Here the sample spans tens of thousands of clones, 80% being singletons. This clone has just a few counts. This clonotype originated in an elderly woman with active or convalescent COVID-19. The chain has TRBV3-1 (or the pseudogene TRBV3-2) and TRBJ2-2; TRBD1 aligns across 7 bases. Source material: peripheral blood. Here the CDR3 reads CASRFNRGSTGELFF. In DNA, the CDR3 is TGTGCCAGCAGATTCAACAGGGGTTCCACCGGGGAGCTGTTTTTT.